This TCR beta chain emerged from a study of breast tumors, draining lymph nodes, adjacent tissues. Study-level results: Data fit most tumor T cells coming from lymph node, expanding in tumor. Tumor TCR diversity was below lymph nodes but above nontumor tissue.

To note about this clonotype: Its antigen remains unidentified. A much more abundant neighbour one base away suggests this may be a read error.

TCRdb reprocessed the multiplex PCR reads with MiXCR, giving one entry per CDR3 protein. The sample records about 16,000 distinct CDR3 sequences, just under 45% being singletons. This clonotype was obtained from a female donor with breast cancer. Some clones in this sample may be carry-over from other donors' samples. Sequencing input: tumor-adjacent breast tissue.

For the CDR3, the DNA is TGTGCCAGCAGCTTAGGGCCCCATTCCACTGAAGCTTTCTTT. Translation: CASSLGPHSTEAFF. This sequence joins TRBV11-2 and TRBJ1-1; D uncertain. The CDR3 runs to 14 residues. CDR1 SGHAT and CDR2 FQNNGV come from the germline V gene. The V end was cut by 1 base, the J end by 4 bases, with 10 bases between.